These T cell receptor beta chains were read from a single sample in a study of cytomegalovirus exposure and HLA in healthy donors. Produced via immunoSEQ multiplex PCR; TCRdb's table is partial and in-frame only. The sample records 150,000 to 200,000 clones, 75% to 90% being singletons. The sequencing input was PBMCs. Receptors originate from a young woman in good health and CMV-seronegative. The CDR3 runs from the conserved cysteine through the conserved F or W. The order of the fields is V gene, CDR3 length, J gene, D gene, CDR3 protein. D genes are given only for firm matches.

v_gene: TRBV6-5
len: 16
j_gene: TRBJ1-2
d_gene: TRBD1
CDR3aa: CASSYVAGGKGYGYTF

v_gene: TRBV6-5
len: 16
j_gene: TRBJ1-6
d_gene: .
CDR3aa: CASSSTGWVYNSPLHF

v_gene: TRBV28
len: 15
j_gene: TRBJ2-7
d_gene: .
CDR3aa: CASSSGQFGSYEQYF

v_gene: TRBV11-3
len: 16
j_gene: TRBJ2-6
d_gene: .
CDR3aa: CASSFFSLSGANVLTF

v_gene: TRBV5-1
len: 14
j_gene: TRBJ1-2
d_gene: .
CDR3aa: CASSFLEGLGGYTF

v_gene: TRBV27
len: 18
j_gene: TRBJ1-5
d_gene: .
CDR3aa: CASSPRGWGVDSNQPQHF

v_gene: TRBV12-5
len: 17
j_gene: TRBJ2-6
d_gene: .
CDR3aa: CASGLTRSASGANVLTF

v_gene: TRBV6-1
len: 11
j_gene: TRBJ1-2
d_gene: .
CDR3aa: CAIADSYGYTF

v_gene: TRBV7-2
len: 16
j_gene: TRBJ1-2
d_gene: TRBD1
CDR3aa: CASSPGTGSTNYGYTF

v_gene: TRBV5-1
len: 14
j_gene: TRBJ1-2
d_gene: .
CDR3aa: CASSSFGGYYGYTF

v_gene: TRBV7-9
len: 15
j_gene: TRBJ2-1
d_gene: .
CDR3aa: CASSLEFGGGNEQFF

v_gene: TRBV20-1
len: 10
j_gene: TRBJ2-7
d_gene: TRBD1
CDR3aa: CSAVRQGFNF

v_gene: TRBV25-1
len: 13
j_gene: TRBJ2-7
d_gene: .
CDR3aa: CASSGGRFYEQYF

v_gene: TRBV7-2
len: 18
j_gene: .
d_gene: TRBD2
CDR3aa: CASLPAGGSGGAYYEQYF

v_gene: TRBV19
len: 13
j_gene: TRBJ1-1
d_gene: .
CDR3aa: CASTGFEDTEAFF

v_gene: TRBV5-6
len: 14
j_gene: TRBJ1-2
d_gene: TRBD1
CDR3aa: CASSSGTGPYGYTF

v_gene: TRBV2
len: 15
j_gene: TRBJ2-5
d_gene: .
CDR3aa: CASSEGGYPKGDQYF

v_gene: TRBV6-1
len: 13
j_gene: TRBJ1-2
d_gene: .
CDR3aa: CASSEQGGYGYTF

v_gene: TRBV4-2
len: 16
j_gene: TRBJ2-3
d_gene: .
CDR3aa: CASSQGLAVGVYTQYF

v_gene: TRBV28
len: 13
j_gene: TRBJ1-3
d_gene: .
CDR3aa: CASSSIGGNTIYF

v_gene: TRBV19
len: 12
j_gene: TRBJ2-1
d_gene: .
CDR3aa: CASSSGYNEQFF

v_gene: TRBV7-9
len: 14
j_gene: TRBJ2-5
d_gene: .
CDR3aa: CASSPRTPQETQYF

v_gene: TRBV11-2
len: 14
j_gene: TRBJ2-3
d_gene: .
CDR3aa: CASSQNGDGGTQYF

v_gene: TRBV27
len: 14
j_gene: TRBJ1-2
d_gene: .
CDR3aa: CASSHAGASYGYTF

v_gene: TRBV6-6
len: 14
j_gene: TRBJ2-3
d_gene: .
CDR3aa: CASSKGRSTDTQYF

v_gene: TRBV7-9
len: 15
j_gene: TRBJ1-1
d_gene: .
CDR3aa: CASSLKGLMNTEAFF

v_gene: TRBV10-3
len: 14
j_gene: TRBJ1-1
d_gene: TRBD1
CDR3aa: CAISLGQLNTEAFF

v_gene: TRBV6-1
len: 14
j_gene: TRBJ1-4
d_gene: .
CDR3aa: CASSQGTRNEKLFF

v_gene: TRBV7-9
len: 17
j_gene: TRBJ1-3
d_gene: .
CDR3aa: CASSLVSRGSSGNTIYF

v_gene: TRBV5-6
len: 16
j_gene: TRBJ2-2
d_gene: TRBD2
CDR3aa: CASSLDTSGGAGELFF

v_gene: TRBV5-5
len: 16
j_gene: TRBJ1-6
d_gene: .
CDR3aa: CASSLEHTSYNSPLHF

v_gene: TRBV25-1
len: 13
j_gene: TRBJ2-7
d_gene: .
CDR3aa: CASSPNLSWEQYF

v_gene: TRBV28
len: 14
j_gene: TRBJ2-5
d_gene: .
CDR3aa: CASRPQGGGETQYF

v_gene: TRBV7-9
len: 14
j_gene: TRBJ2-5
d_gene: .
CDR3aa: CASSLVQGTETQYF

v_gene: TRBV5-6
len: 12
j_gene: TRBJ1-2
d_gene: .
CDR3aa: CASSSDTYGYTF

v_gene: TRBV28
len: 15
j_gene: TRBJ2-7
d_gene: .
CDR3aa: CASSLRGPTSYEQYF

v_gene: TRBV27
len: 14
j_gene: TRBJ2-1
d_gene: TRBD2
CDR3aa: CASSLQREYNEQFF

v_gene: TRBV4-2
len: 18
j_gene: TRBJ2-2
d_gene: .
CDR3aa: CASSQDQSVPPNTGELFF

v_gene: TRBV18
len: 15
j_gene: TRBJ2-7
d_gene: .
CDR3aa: CASSPPSGGDYEQYF